This TCR beta chain was sequenced for a study of early T cells in non-severe SARS-CoV-2 infection. TCRdb ran MiXCR on the 5' RACE reads and lists one entry per CDR3 protein. The table lists about 69,000 distinct CDR3 sequences, 3.5% to 6% of them singletons. V was pared by 0 bases and J by 0 bases, with 18 bases between. The length of the CDR3 is 19 residues. The germline gives CDR1 SGHNT, CDR2 YENEEA. This clonotype showed up just a few times. The receptor's source is an adult who was a healthcare worker with PCR-confirmed SARS-CoV-2 infection or an uninfected control (not recorded which). The donor label of this sample is uncertain. V gene TRBV11-3 combines with J gene TRBJ2-1; D may be TRBD1 (7 bases). This material consisted of whole blood, taken at baseline. The CDR3 here is CASSLEAGGSLSSYNEQFF. DNA of the CDR3: TGTGCCAGCAGCTTAGAGGCAGGGGGGTCCCTAAGCTCCTACAATGAGCAGTTCTTC. Using reference TRBV11-3 and TRBJ2-1 for the parts outside the CDR3, the full variable domain is EAGVVQSPRYKIIEKKQPVAFWCNPISGHNTLYWYLQNLGQGPELLIRYENEEAVDDSQLPKDRFSAERLKGVDSTLKIQPAELGDSAVYLCASSLEAGGSLSSYNEQFFGPGTRLTVL.